Listed below are T cell receptor beta chains from one sample, sequenced in a study of blood T cells in healthy people across ages. Via MiXCR, TCRdb re-called the 5' RACE reads, giving one row per CDR3 protein. The sample yields 1.5 million to 2 million distinct CDR3 sequences, around half seen once. Sequenced material: blood. All receptors come from a woman between 35 and 50 years old in good health. The CDR3 runs from the conserved cysteine through the conserved F or W. The D gene is left open where the match is weak. The size field is filled for only some rows; it gives once, few, many or a size class.

v_call,d_call,clone_size,j_call,cdr3_nt,cdr3_aa
TRBV28,NA,NA,TRBJ2-7,TGTGCCAGCAGTCCCCCCATCGGGGGGCGGGACGAGCAGTACTTC,CASSPPIGGRDEQYF
TRBV7-3,TRBD2,NA,TRBJ2-1,TGTGCCAGCAGCTTAACGCTAGCGGGGGGGCGCTACAATGAGCAGTTCTTC,CASSLTLAGGRYNEQFF
TRBV29-1,NA,NA,TRBJ2-3,TGCAGCGTCGTGGGGGGGCGGACGGCTAGCACAGATACGCAGTATTTT,CSVVGGRTASTDTQYF
TRBV20-1,NA,NA,TRBJ2-3,TGCAGTGCTAGAGATATGGTAGCGACAGATACGCAGTATTTT,CSARDMVATDTQYF
TRBV27,TRBD2,NA,TRBJ2-5,TGTGCCAGCAGTTTATCTCTTGTGCGGGGGGGCCCCTCCAGACAAGAGACCCAGTACTTC,CASSLSLVRGGPSRQETQYF
TRBV18,NA,NA,TRBJ1-2,TGTGCCAGCTCACCACCGGGCTGGGACTATGGCTACACCTTC,CASSPPGWDYGYTF
TRBV20-1,NA,NA,TRBJ2-7,TGCAGTGCCAAGGCGGGGCACAAGCAGTACTTC,CSAKAGHKQYF
TRBV12-3/TRBV12-4,NA,NA,TRBJ1-4,TGTGCCAGCAGGGGGGACCTAAAACTGTTTTTT,CASRGDLKLFF
TRBV5-1,TRBD2,NA,TRBJ2-7,TGCGCCAGCAGCCCGGGACTAGCGGGGGACGTCTCCTACAATGAGCAGTACTTC,CASSPGLAGDVSYNEQYF
TRBV6-5,NA,NA,TRBJ2-7,TGTGCCAGCAGTTACAATATCCTCCTAGGCGAGCAGTACTTC,CASSYNILLGEQYF
TRBV6-5,NA,few,TRBJ2-3,TGTGCCAGCAGTTATGGGGGCCCCTTCACAGATACGCAGTATTTT,CASSYGGPFTDTQYF
TRBV14,TRBD2,NA,TRBJ2-1,TGTGCCAGCAGCCAAGGGACTAGCGGACGCCTGGAGCAGTTCTTC,CASSQGTSGRLEQFF
TRBV28,NA,few,TRBJ2-3,TGTGCCAGCACGGGAGCAGATACGCAGTATTTT,CASTGADTQYF
TRBV28,NA,few,TRBJ2-7,TGTGCCAGCATTCGAGGCGGGACAGCCTCCTACGAGCAGTACTTC,CASIRGGTASYEQYF
TRBV5-1,TRBD2,once,TRBJ2-5,TGCGCCAGCACTCTAGCGGGGAAAGAGACCCAGTACTTC,CASTLAGKETQYF
TRBV27,TRBD2,NA,TRBJ2-2,TGTGCCAGCAGTTCCGGCATAGCGGGGGTCACCGGGGAGCTGTTTTTT,CASSSGIAGVTGELFF
TRBV7-2,NA,NA,TRBJ1-1,TGTGCCAGCGCTGGACAGATGAACACTGAAGCTTTCTTT,CASAGQMNTEAFF
TRBV28,TRBD1,few,TRBJ2-4,TGTGCCAGCAGCCCTGATAAGGGGGCCACAAACATTCAGTACTTC,CASSPDKGATNIQYF
TRBV6-2/TRBV6-3,NA,few,TRBJ2-7,TGTGCCAGCAGAACTCAATTAACAGGGTTCAGCTCCTACGAGCAGTACTTC,CASRTQLTGFSSYEQYF
TRBV12-3/TRBV12-4,NA,NA,TRBJ2-2,TGTGCCAGCAGACCGGGACGAGGGGATACCGGGGAGCTGTTTTTT,CASRPGRGDTGELFF
TRBV28,NA,few,TRBJ2-7,TGTGCCAGCAGTTTAAACAGGCCGAGCTCCTACGAGCAGTACTTC,CASSLNRPSSYEQYF